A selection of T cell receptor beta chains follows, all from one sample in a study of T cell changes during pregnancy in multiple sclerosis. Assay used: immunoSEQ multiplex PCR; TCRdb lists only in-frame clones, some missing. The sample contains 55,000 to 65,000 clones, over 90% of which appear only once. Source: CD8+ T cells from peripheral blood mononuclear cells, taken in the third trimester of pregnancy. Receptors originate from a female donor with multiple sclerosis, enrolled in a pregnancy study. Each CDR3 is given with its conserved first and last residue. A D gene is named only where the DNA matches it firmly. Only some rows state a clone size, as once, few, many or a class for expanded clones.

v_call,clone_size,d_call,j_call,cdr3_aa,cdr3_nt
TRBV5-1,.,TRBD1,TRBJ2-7,CASSIGQGMGYEQYF,TGCGCCAGCAGCATAGGACAGGGGATGGGCTACGAGCAGTACTTC
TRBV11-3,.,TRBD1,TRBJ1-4,CASSLGQGPNEKLFF,TGTGCCAGCAGCTTGGGACAGGGTCCAAATGAAAAACTGTTTTTT
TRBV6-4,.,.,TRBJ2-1,CASSNRYNEQFF,TGTGCCAGCAGTAACAGGTACAATGAGCAGTTCTTC
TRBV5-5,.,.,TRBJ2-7,CASSWSISYEQYF,TGTGCCAGCAGCTGGTCTATCTCCTACGAGCAGTACTTC
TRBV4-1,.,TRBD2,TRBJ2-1,CASSRLAGSNEQFF,TGCGCCAGCAGTCGACTAGCGGGTAGTAATGAGCAGTTCTTC
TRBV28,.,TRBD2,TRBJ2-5,CASKTSGIRGETQYF,TGTGCCAGCAAAACTAGCGGTATTAGGGGAGAGACCCAGTACTTC
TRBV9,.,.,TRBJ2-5,CASSAGETQYF,TGTGCCAGCAGCGCCGGAGAGACCCAGTACTTC
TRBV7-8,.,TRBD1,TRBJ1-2,CASSSHRDRGDYGYTF,TGTGCCAGCAGCTCGCATCGGGACAGGGGAGACTATGGCTACACCTTC
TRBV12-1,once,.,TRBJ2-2,CASSFLGQTWNTGELFF,TGTGCCAGCAGCTTTTTGGGACAGACCTGGAACACCGGGGAGCTGTTTTTT
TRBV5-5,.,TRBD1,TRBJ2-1,CASSLAGGTGNNNEQFF,TGTGCCAGCAGCTTGGCCGGGGGGACAGGGAACAACAATGAGCAGTTCTTC
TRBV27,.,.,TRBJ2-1,CASRPGGTVYNEQFF,TGTGCCAGCAGGCCCGGAGGGACGGTCTACAATGAGCAGTTCTTC
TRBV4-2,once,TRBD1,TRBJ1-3,CASSQDSGQGNTIYF,TGTGCCAGCAGCCAAGATTCGGGACAGGGAAACACCATATATTTT
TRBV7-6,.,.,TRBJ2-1,CASSLAGVGNEQFF,TGTGCCAGCAGCTTAGCGGGAGTGGGAAATGAGCAGTTCTTC
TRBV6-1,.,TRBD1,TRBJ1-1,CASSWDRGNTEAFF,TGTGCCAGCAGTTGGGACAGGGGGAACACTGAAGCTTTCTTT
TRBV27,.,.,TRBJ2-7,CASSLWPSSYEQYF,TGTGCCAGCAGTTTGTGGCCCTCCTCCTACGAGCAGTACTTC
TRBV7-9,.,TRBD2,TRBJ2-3,CASSPRGKMGTDTQYF,TGTGCCAGCAGCCCGCGGGGGAAGATGGGTACAGATACGCAGTATTTT
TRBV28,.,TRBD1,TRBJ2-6,CASSPGQGAIPHSGANVLTF,TGTGCCAGCAGTCCAGGACAGGGGGCCATCCCTCACTCTGGGGCCAACGTCCTGACTTTC
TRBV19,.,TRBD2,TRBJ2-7,CASSASGAASYEQYF,TGTGCCAGTAGCGCGAGCGGGGCAGCCTCCTACGAGCAGTACTTC
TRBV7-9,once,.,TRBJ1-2,CASSFYLDGYTF,TGTGCCAGCAGCTTCTACCTCGATGGCTACACCTTC
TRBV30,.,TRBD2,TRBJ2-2,CAWSKTTSGRVAGELFF,TGTGCCTGGAGTAAAACAACTAGCGGGAGGGTCGCCGGGGAGCTGTTTTTT
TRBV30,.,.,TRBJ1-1,CAWGAGRVNTEAFF,TGTGCCTGGGGGGCGGGGCGGGTGAACACTGAAGCTTTCTTT
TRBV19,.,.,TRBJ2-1,CASSIPSGEQFF,TGTGCCAGTAGTATCCCATCAGGGGAGCAGTTCTTC
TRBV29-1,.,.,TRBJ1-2,CSVEPVGDDYTF,TGCAGCGTTGAACCGGTGGGAGACGACTACACCTTC
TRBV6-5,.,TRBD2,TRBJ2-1,CASSWLAGDYNEQFF,TGTGCCAGCAGTTGGCTAGCGGGAGACTACAATGAGCAGTTCTTC
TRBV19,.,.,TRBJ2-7,CASSIAAGNYEQYF,TGTGCCAGTAGTATAGCCGCAGGGAACTACGAGCAGTACTTC
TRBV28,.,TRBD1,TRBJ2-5,CASSLPLGTGGRETQYF,TGTGCCAGCAGTTTACCTCTAGGGACAGGGGGCCGAGAGACCCAGTACTTC
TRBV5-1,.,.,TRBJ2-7,CASGKGSWSYEQYF,TGCGCCAGCGGAAAGGGGTCCTGGTCCTACGAGCAGTACTTC
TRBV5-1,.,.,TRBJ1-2,CASSLDDPGLEGYTF,TGCGCCAGCAGCTTGGACGACCCAGGGTTGGAAGGCTACACCTTC
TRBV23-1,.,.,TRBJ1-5,CASSPGDGNQPQHF,TGCGCCAGCAGTCCGGGAGATGGCAATCAGCCCCAGCATTTT
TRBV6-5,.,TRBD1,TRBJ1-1,CASSYIQGRTEAFF,TGTGCCAGCAGTTATATACAGGGGCGAACTGAAGCTTTCTTT
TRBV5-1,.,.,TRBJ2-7,CASSLRGEQYF,TGCGCCAGCAGCTTGCGAGGGGAGCAGTACTTC
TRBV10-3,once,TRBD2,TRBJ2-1,CAIAAGEHNEQFF,TGTGCCATCGCGGCGGGAGAGCACAATGAGCAGTTCTTC
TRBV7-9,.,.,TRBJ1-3,CASSLERTAYLSSGNTIYF,TGTGCCAGCAGCTTAGAACGGACAGCTTATTTGAGCTCTGGAAACACCATATATTTT
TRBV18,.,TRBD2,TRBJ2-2,CASSRNQRGDTGELFF,TGTGCCAGCTCTCGGAATCAACGGGGGGACACCGGGGAGCTGTTTTTT
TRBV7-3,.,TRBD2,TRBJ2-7,CASSPGGGPQLYF,TGTGCCAGCAGCCCCGGGGGGGGGCCGCAGCTGTACTTC
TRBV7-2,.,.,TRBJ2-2,CASSPPRAGELFF,TGTGCCAGCAGCCCCCCTAGAGCCGGGGAGCTGTTTTTT
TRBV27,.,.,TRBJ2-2,CASSLTPVPGELFF,TGTGCCAGCAGTTTAACCCCAGTACCCGGGGAGCTGTTTTTT
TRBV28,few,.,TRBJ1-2,CASSFAQEGYGYTF,TGTGCCAGCAGTTTCGCACAGGAAGGCTATGGCTACACCTTC
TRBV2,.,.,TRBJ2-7,CASRSPGPYEQYF,TGTGCCAGCAGATCGCCTGGGCCCTACGAGCAGTACTTC
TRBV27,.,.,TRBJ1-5,CASSLQGSNQPQHF,TGTGCCAGCAGTTTACAGGGTAGCAATCAGCCCCAGCATTTT
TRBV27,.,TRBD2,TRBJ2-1,CASKLAPGSYNEQFF,TGTGCCAGCAAACTAGCGCCCGGCTCCTACAATGAGCAGTTCTTC
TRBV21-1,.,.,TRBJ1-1,CASRANTEAFF,TGTGCCAGCAGAGCTAACACTGAAGCTTTCTTT
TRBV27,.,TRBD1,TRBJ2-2,CASSLLRQGWTGELFF,TGTGCCAGCAGTTTGCTGAGACAGGGATGGACCGGGGAGCTGTTTTTT
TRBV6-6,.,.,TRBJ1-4,CASQSGEKLFF,TGTGCCAGCCAGAGCGGGGAAAAACTGTTTTTT
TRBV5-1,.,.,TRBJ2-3,CASTREDVAADTQYF,TGCGCCAGCACCAGGGAAGACGTGGCGGCAGATACGCAGTATTTT
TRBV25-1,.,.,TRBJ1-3,CASSESGAHTIYF,TGTGCCAGCAGTGAATCAGGGGCACACACCATATATTTT
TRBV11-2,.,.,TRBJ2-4,CASSPTEGRNIQYF,TGTGCCAGCAGCCCGACGGAGGGCCGAAACATTCAGTACTTC
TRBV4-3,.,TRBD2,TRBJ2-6,CASSRTGTSGSFGANVLTF,TGCGCCAGCAGCCGCACCGGGACTAGCGGGAGTTTTGGGGCCAACGTCCTGACTTTC
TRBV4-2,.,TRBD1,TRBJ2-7,CASSQEGTGSQYEQYF,TGTGCCAGCAGCCAAGAAGGGACAGGGAGTCAATACGAGCAGTACTTC
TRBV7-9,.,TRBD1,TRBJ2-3,CASSYRDRELDTQYF,TGTGCCAGCAGCTACCGGGACAGGGAGTTAGATACGCAGTATTTT
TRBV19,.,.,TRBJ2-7,CASSFGRGDYEQYF,TGTGCCAGTAGTTTCGGACGGGGAGACTACGAGCAGTACTTC
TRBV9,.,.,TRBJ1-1,CASSVVGGGTEAFF,TGTGCCAGCAGCGTAGTCGGGGGAGGGACTGAAGCTTTCTTT
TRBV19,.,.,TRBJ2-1,CASSIGSTYNEQFF,TGTGCCAGTAGTATAGGGAGTACTTACAATGAGCAGTTCTTC
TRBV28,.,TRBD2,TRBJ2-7,CASTWTSGRDLRGQYF,TGTGCCAGTACGTGGACTAGCGGGAGGGACCTACGAGGGCAGTACTTC
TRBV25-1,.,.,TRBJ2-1,CASSDGQALISYNEQFF,TGTGCCAGCAGTGACGGTCAGGCATTAATCTCCTACAATGAGCAGTTCTTC
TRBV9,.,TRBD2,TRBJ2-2,CASSVGLAGTYTGELFF,TGTGCCAGCAGCGTAGGACTAGCGGGGACCTACACCGGGGAGCTGTTTTTT